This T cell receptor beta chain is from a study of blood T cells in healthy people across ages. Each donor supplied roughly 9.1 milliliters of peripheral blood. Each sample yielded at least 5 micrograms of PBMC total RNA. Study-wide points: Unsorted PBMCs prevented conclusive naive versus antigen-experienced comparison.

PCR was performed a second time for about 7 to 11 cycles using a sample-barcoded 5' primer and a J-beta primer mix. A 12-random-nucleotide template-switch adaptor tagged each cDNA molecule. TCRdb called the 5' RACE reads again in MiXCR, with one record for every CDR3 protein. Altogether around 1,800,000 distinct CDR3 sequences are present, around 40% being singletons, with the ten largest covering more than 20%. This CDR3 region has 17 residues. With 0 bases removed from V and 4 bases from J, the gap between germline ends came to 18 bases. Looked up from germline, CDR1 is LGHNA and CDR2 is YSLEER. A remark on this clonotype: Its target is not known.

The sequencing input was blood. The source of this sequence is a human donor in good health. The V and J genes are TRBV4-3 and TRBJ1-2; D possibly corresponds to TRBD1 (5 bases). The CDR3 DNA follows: TGCGCCAGCAGCCAAGATGATTGGGGCAGAAATTCCTATGGCTACACCTTC. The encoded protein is CASSQDDWGRNSYGYTF.